The 9 T cell receptor beta chains below come from one sample, sequenced in a study of response to subunit inactivated influenza vaccine. TCRdb re-called the RT-PCR reads with MiXCR, one entry per CDR3 protein. The data contain about half a million distinct CDR3 sequences, approximately 11% of them singletons. The sample in question was PBMCs from blood, obtained more than 35 days after vaccination. Receptors were obtained from a man aged 45 to 65 who received an inactivated influenza vaccine.

V gene TRBV12-3 or TRBV12-4 combines with J gene TRBJ2-3; possible D gene TRBD2, 7 bases. V dropped 5 bases and J dropped 4 bases, with 13 bases sitting between them. CDR3 length equals 14 residues. For the CDR3, the DNA is TGTGCCAGCAGTGGGGGGGGGGCAGCAGATACGCAGTATTTT. Its translation: CASSGGGAADTQYF.

This clonotype was found a few times. The genes are TRBV20-1 and TRBJ2-7, with 11 bases identical to TRBD2. The V gene end was trimmed by 5 bases and the J gene end by 7 bases; junction bases not matched to a gene: 10. The germline CDR1 and CDR2 sequences are DFQATT and SNEGSKA (reference sequence). The CDR3 is 14 amino acids. The CDR3 region is CSAGSDLAGGEQYF. CDR3 bases: TGCAGTGCTGGATCAGATCTAGCGGGAGGTGAGCAGTACTTC.

The table lists this clonotype with a few counts. The CDR3 region has the DNA TGCGCCAGCAGCTTGGAGACTAGCGGCACCGGGGAGCTGTTTTTT. Amino acid sequence: CASSLETSGTGELFF. The genes are TRBV5-1 and TRBJ2-2, with 9 nucleotides matching TRBD2. CDR1 and CDR2 from the germline V gene are SGHRS and YFSETQ. The J segment lost 4 bases and the V segment lost 0 bases, leaving 1 base of the junction unmatched. CDR3 length: 15 amino acids.

This clonotype was recorded many times. This chain links TRBV4-3 with TRBJ2-7; 11 bases are a match to TRBD2. V shed 6 bases, J shed 0 bases, and the junction held 4 bases outside the gene matches. This CDR3 is built from 15 residues. Germline CDR1 LGHNA, CDR2 YSLEER. The CDR3 DNA follows: TGCGCCAGCAGTGTAGCGGGAGGGCCCTCCTACGAGCAGTACTTC. Translation gives CASSVAGGPSYEQYF.

This chain uses TRBV11-2 with TRBJ2-3; D may be TRBD1 (5 bases). This CDR3 is built from 12 residues. CDR1 is SGHAT and CDR2 is FQNNGV in the germline V gene. The ends were cut back, 6 bases at V and 11 bases at J, with 15 bases in the middle. The CDR3 nucleotides are TGTGCCAGCAGTACAGGCACAATGGGGCAGTATTTT. It codes for CASSTGTMGQYF.

This clonotype was observed a few times. The rearrangement links TRBV4-2 to TRBJ1-2; possible D gene TRBD1, 5 bases. V lost 3 bases to trimming and J lost 5 bases, with 10 bases between them. Germline CDR1 reads LGHNA; CDR2 reads YNFKEQ. CDR3 length equals 13 residues. The CDR3 sequence is CASSQNRGYGYTF. Here the CDR3 DNA reads TGTGCCAGCAGCCAGAATCGGGGGTATGGCTACACCTTC.

This clonotype has only a few counts. This rearrangement joins TRBV20-1 to TRBJ2-3, with D perhaps TRBD2 (7 bases). The CDR3 covers 16 residues. CDR1 DFQATT and CDR2 SNEGSKA come from the germline V gene (reference sequence). Trimming removed 0 bases at V and 4 bases at J, with 17 bases between. The CDR3 region is CSARDHGGASPDTQYF. CDR3 nucleotides: TGCAGTGCTAGAGATCATGGGGGGGCCTCCCCAGATACGCAGTATTTT.

This clonotype has more than one count but fewer than ten. The chain employs TRBV9 and TRBJ2-5; 7 nucleotides align to TRBD1. V was pared by 4 bases and J by 2 bases, with 8 bases of the junction left unmatched. The CDR3 has 15 amino acids. CDR1 SGDLS and CDR2 YYNGEE come from the germline V gene. The CDR3 sequence is CASSREGQRQETQYF. In DNA form, the CDR3 reads TGTGCCAGCAGCAGAGAGGGACAGCGACAAGAGACCCAGTACTTC.

CDR3 nucleotide sequence: TGTGCCAGCAACGAGGCCGTCAATGAGCAGTTCTTC. This encodes CASNEAVNEQFF. V gene TRBV11-2 combines with J gene TRBJ2-1; D not resolved. Germline loops: CDR1 SGHAT, CDR2 FQNNGV. The CDR3 has 12 amino acids. Trimming removed 7 bases at V and 6 bases at J, with 10 bases between.